This TCR beta chain was sequenced for a study of blood T cells in healthy people across ages (dated by TCRdb to the mid-2010s). Background on the whole study: In model experiments, template switching captured about one uniquely barcoded TCR beta cDNA molecule for every two T cells. The study measured age-related changes in TCR beta repertoire diversity using deep sequencing normalized with unique cDNA molecular identifiers. Using the same blood draw, the study looked at two additional independent replicas of 1 million unique cDNA reads for two donors, one aged 18 to 30 and the other aged 80 or older. The donors were split into four age groups: young (average around 17 years), middle-aged (about 40), aged (around 67) and long-lived (approximately 80). General conclusions and limits of the study: The percentage of naive T cells measured by flow cytometry correlated strongly with observed TCR beta diversity. Conclusive comparison of naive and antigen-experienced compartments was prevented by the profiling of bulk unsorted PBMCs. Donor CMV infection status was unknown, potentially confounding age-related changes in expanded clonotypes. Observed TCR beta diversity per million T cells fell roughly linearly with age, and a significant reduction was already apparent by age roughly 40. The long-lived group showed more naive CD4+ T cells, fewer expanded clones and increased TCR diversity than the aged group, suggesting age selection. Total diversity estimates from one million sequenced T cells were considered lower bounds and underestimates.

The 40 or so donors, aged about 6 to 100 years, were systemically healthy Caucasian individuals from Russia. Approximately 10 milliliters of peripheral blood were collected from each donor into EDTA-treated Vacutainer tubes. Ficoll-Paque density-gradient centrifugation was used to isolate PBMCs, with at least 7 million obtained per sample. Trizol reagent was used to extract total RNA from the PBMCs, yielding at least 5.5 micrograms per sample. The percentages of naive CD45RAhigh/CD27high T cells were determined by flow cytometry on a PBMC aliquot from every donor. V sheds 7 bases and J sheds 5 bases, leaving 9 bases between their ends. The germline V gene specifies MNHNS as CDR1 and SASEGT as CDR2. The CDR3 spans 11 residues, from the cysteine through the phenylalanine. Only the CDR3 region is kept as DNA, spanning 33 bases read in frame from base 1. Turning to this clonotype: Its target antigen remains unknown. One base away there is no much larger clone; base qualities are not given.

Library construction relied on 5' RACE. Sequenced on an Illumina HiSeq 2500. The second PCR ran for roughly 7 to 11 cycles and used a J-beta primer mix along with a sample-barcoded 5' primer. Each TCR beta cDNA molecule received a unique molecular identifier from a template-switch 5' adaptor carrying 12 random nucleotides. Each sample yielded at least 2.5 million CDR3-containing paired-end reads. First-strand cDNA was synthesized from all RNA with the Mint cDNA synthesis kit, primed by a TRBC-specific oligonucleotide. All cDNA was treated with uracil-DNA glycosylase and then went through a first 18-cycle PCR with the universal primers M1SS and BC2_uni_R. The paper's processing steps were these. For normalization, 1 million high-quality reads, each with a distinct molecular identifier, were randomly selected from each sample. Reads with shared molecular identifiers were discarded instead of being binned into consensus sequences. MiTCR, set to a Q25 quality threshold and the strictest error-elimination algorithm, was used for CDR3 identification, clonotype clustering and error correction. Lower-bound total TCR beta diversity was estimated with a nonparametric unseen species model using Euler transformation. The public reads were run again by TCRdb, first through fastp at Q25 and then through MiXCR, and only productive beta chains were kept. Rows with one shared CDR3 protein collapse into an entry with the most common genes and DNA. In this record, the V and J calls reflect TCRdb's handling and not the investigators' own analysis. In this sample the table shows about 760,000 distinct CDR3 sequences, 20% to 25% of which occur a single time. More than 8% of the sample goes to the ten largest clones.

The same data also contributed to another study, on T cells of mothers and their children. That second report states: The donors were nine systemically healthy Caucasian individuals, made up of three mothers and their six children. cDNA synthesis used all of the extracted RNA, with around 1.6 ug of RNA in each 15 ul reaction. Sample barcodes and 2-4 random nucleotides were added via the M1S primer in the second PCR. More than 9 million TCR beta CDR3 reads were obtained from each mother, and millions of reads were obtained from each child. In both related and unrelated pairs, thymic selection shapes the output of TCR recombination in a similar way, with inherited differences having only a minor effect. Normalized repertoire overlap was always found to be slightly, but never significantly, higher in related mother-child pairs than in unrelated mother-child pairs. No persistent microchimeric T cell clones were found, with a detection sensitivity of approximately 95 clones per million clonotypes. To look for features that set related mother-child pairs apart from unrelated individuals, the researchers ran deep NGS to compare the TCR beta repertoires of mothers and children. The mean age was around 40 +/- 4 years for the mothers and about 10 +/- 4 years for the children. After adapters were ligated using NEBNext reagents, the libraries underwent 100+100 nt paired-end sequencing on an Illumina HiSeq 2000. To prevent cross-contamination, the mother and child libraries were prepared a month apart and were sequenced in separate runs. For each donor, between about 450,000 and 2,300,000 distinct TCR beta clonotypes were identified. Naive TCR beta clonotypes were estimated from low-frequency clonotypes matched to each donor's FACS-determined naive share, without sorting.

The clonotype was recovered from a boy aged 5-17 years in good health. The chain uses TRBV6-1 and TRBJ2-7, with no reliable assignment of the D segment. Sequencing was done on a sample of blood. In nucleotides, the sequence is TGTGCCAGCATTAGGCCCCACGAGCAGTACTTC. Its coded protein is CASIRPHEQYF.